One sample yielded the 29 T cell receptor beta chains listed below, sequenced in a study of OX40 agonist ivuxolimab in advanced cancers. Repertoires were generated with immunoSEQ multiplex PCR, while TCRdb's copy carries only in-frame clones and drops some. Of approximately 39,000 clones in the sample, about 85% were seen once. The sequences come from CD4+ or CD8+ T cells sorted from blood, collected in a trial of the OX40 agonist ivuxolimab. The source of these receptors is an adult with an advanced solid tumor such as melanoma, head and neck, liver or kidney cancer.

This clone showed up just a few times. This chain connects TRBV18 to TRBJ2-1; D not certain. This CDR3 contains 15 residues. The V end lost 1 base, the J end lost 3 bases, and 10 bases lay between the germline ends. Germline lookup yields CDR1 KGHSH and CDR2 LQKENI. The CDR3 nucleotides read TGTGCCAGCTCACCACTAGCTGCCGACTACAATGAGCAGTTCTTC. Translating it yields CASSPLAADYNEQFF.

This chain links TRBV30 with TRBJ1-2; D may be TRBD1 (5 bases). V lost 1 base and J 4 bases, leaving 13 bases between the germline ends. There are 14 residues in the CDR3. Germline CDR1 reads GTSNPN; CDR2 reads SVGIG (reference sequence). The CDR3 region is CAWSGGVGSYGYTF. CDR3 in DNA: TGTGCCTGGAGTGGGGGGGTCGGTAGCTATGGCTACACCTTC.

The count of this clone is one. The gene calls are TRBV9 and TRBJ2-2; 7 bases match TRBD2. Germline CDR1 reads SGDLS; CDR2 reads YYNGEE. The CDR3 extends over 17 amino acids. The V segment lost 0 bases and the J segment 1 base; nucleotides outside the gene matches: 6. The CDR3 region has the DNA TGTGCCAGCAGCGTAGTGAGCGGGGTAATGAACACCGGGGAGCTGTTTTTT. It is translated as CASSVVSGVMNTGELFF.

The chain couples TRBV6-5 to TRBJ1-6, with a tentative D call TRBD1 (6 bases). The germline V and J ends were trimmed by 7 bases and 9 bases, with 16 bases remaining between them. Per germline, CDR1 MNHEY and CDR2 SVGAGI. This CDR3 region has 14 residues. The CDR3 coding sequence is TGTGCCAGCACCCGAGGGGGGTTGGGTTCACCCCTCCACTTT. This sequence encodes CASTRGGLGSPLHF.

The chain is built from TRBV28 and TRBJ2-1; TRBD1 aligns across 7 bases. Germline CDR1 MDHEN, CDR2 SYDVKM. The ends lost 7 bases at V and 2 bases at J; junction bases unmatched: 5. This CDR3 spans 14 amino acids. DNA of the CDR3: TGTGCCAGCAAAGGGACAGTCACCTACAATGAGCAGTTCTTC. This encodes CASKGTVTYNEQFF.

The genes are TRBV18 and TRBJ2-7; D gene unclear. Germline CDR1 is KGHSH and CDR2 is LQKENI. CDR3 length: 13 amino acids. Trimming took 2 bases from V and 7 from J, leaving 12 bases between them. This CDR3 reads CASSPIGDGEQYF. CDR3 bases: TGTGCCAGCTCACCAATAGGCGACGGAGAGCAGTACTTC.

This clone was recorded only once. Written as DNA, the CDR3 is TGTGCCAGCAGCCGGGGGGGGACCAAAAACATTCAGTACTTC. It is translated as CASSRGGTKNIQYF. This chain links TRBV28 with TRBJ2-4; 8 bases agree with TRBD2. J lost 2 bases, V lost 6 bases, and 3 bases had no gene match. CDR1 MDHEN and CDR2 SYDVKM come from the germline V gene. The CDR3 runs 14 residues.

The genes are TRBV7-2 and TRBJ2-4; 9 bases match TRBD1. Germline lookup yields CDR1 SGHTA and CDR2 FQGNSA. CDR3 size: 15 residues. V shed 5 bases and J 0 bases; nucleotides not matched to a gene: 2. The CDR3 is CASSRDRVAKNIQYF. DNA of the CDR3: TGTGCCAGCAGCCGGGACAGGGTAGCCAAAAACATTCAGTACTTC.

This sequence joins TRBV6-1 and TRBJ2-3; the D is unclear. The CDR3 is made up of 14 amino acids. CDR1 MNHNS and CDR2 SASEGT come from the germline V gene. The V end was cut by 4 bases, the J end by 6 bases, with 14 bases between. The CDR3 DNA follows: TGTGCCAGCAGTGGATCTGGGGTGAGGGATACGCAGTATTTT. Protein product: CASSGSGVRDTQYF.

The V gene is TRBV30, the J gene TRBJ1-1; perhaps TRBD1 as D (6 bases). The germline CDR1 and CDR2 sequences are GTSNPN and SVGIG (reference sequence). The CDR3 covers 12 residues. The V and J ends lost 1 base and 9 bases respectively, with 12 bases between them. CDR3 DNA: TGTGCCTGGAGTGCCCGGGGGCAGCAAGCTTTCTTT. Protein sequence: CAWSARGQQAFF.

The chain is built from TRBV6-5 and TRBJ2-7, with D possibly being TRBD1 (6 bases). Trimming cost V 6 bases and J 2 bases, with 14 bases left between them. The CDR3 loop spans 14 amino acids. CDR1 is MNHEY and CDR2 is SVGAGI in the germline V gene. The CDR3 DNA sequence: TGTGCCAGCAGCTTACAGGGAACCCCCTACGAGCAGTACTTC. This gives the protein CASSLQGTPYEQYF.

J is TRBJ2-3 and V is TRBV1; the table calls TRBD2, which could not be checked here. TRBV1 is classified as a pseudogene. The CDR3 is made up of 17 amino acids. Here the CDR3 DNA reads TGCACCAGCAGCCAAGACCTCGCGGGGTCTAGCACAGATACGCAGTATTTT. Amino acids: CTSSQDLAGSSTDTQYF.

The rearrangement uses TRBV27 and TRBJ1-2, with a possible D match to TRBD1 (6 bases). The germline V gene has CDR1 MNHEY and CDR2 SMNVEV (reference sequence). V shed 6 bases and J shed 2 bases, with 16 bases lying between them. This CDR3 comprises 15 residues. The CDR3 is CASSQGRGWNYGYTF. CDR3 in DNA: TGTGCCAGCAGCCAAGGCAGGGGTTGGAACTATGGCTACACCTTC.

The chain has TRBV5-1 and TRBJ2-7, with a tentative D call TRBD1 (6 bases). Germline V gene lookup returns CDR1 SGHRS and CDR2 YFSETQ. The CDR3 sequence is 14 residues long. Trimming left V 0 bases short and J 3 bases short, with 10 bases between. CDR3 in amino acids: CASSLVVGGYEQYF. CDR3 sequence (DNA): TGCGCCAGCAGCTTGGTGGTAGGGGGCTACGAGCAGTACTTC.

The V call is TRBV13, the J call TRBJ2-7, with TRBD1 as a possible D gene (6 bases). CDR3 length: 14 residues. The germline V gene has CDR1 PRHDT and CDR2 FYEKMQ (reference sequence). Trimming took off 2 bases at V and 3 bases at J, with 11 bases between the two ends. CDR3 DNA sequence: TGTGCCAGCAGCTTATCCGGGACAATCTACGAGCAGTACTTC. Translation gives CASSLSGTIYEQYF.

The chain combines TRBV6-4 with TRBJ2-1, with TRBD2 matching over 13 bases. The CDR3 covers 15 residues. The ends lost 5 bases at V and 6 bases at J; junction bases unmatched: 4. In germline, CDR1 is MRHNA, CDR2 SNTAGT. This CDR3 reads CASSKGLAGLNEQFF. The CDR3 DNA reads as TGTGCCAGCAGTAAGGGACTAGCGGGGCTCAATGAGCAGTTCTTC.

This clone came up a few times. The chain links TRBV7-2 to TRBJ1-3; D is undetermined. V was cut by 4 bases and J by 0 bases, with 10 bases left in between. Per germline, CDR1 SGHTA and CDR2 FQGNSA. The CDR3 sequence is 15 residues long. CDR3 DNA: TGTGCCAGCAGCTCCGATCAATTCTCTGGAAACACCATATATTTT. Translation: CASSSDQFSGNTIYF.

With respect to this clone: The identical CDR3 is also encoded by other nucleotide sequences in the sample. The CDR3 protein is CAISGQVNTEAFF. The DNA of the CDR3 is TGTGCCATCAGTGGACAGGTGAACACTGAAGCTTTCTTT. The chain recombines TRBV10-3 with TRBJ1-1; maybe TRBD1 (6 bases). V lost 4 bases, J lost 0 bases, and 6 bases lay in between. The CDR3 sequence is 13 residues long. Germline V gives CDR1 ENHRY, CDR2 SYGVKD.

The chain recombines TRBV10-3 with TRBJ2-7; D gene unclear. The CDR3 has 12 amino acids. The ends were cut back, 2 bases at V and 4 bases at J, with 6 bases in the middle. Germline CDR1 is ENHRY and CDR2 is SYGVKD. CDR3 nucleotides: TGTGCCATCAGTGAGCCCAGTTACGAGCAGTACTTC. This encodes CAISEPSYEQYF.

CDR3 amino acids: CASTGQVYNSPLHF. In DNA form, the CDR3 reads TGTGCCAGCACGGGACAAGTCTATAATTCACCCCTCCACTTT. The chain employs TRBV2 and TRBJ1-6, with a possible D match to TRBD1 (6 bases). V gave up 7 bases and J gave up 3 bases, with 10 bases separating them. This CDR3 has 14 amino acids. Germline CDR1 and CDR2: SNHLY and FYNNEI. The whole variable domain, remainder taken from reference TRBV2 and TRBJ1-6, is EPEVTQTPSHQVTQMGQEVILRCVPISNHLYFYWYRQILGQKVEFLVSFYNNEISEKSEIFDDQFSVERPDGSNFTLKIRSTKLEDSAMYFCASTGQVYNSPLHFGNGTRLTVT.

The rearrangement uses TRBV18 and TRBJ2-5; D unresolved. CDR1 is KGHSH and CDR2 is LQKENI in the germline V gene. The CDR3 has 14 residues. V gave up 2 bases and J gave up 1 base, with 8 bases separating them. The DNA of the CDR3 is TGTGCCAGCTCACCAGAAGGCGGCCAAGAGACCCAGTACTTC. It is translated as CASSPEGGQETQYF.

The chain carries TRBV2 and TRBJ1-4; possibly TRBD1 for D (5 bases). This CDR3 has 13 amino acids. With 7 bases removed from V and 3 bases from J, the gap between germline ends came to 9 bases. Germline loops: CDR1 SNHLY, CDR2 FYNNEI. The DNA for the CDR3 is TGTGCCAGCACTAGGGGAGCTAATGAAAAACTGTTTTTT. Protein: CASTRGANEKLFF.

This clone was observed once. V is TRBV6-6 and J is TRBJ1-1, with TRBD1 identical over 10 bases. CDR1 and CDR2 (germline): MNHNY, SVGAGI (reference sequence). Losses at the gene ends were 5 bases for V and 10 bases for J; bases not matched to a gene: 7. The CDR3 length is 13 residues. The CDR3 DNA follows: TGTGCCAGCAGTAGGACAGGGGGGTCTGGAGCTTTCTTT. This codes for CASSRTGGSGAFF.

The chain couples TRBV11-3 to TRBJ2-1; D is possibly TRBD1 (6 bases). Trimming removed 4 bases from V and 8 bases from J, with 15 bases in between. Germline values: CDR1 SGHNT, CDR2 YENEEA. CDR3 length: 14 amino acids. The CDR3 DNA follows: TGTGCCAGCAGCTCGCCACAGGGCAGGGATGAGCAGTTCTTC. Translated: CASSSPQGRDEQFF.

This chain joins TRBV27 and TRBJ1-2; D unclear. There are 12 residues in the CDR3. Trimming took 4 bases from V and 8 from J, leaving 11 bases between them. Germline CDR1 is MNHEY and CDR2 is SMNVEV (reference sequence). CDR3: CASSSRTGGYTF. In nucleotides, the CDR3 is TGTGCCAGCAGTTCCCGGACGGGAGGCTACACCTTC.

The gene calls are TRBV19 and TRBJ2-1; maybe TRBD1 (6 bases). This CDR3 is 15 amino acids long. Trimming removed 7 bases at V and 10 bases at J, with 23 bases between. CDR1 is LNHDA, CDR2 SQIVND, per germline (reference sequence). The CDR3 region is CASKSTGPLSWEQFF. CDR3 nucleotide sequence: TGTGCCAGTAAGAGTACAGGGCCCCTGTCGTGGGAGCAGTTCTTC.

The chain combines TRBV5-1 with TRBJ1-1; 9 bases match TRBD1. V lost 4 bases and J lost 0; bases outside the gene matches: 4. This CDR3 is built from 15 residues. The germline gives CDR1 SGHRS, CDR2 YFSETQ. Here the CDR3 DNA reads TGCGCCAGCAGCCGACAGGGGGAGATGAACACTGAAGCTTTCTTT. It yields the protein CASSRQGEMNTEAFF.

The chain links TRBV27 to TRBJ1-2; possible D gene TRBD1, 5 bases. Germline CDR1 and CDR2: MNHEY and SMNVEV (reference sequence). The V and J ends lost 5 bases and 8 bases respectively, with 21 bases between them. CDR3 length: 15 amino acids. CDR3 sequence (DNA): TGTGCCAGCAGTGCCTACGCGGGGACCCTAAGAGGCTACACCTTC. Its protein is CASSAYAGTLRGYTF.

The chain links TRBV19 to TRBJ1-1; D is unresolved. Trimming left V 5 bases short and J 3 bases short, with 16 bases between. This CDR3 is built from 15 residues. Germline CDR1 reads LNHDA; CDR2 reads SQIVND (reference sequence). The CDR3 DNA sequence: TGTGCCAGTAGTGTTCCGTACCGGTCGGACACTGAAGCTTTCTTT. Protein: CASSVPYRSDTEAFF.